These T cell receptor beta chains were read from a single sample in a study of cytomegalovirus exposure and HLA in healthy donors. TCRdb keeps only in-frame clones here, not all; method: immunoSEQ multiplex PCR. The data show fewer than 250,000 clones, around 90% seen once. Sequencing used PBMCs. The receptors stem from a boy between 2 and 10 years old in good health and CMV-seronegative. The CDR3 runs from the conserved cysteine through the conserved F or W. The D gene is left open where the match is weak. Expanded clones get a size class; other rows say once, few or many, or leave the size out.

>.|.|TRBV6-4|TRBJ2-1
TGTGCCAGCAGCGCCGACTCTAACAATGAGCAGTTCTTC
CASSADSNNEQFF
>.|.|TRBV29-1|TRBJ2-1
TGCGCCGGAGGCTATCAACATGGCAATGAGCAGTTCTTC
CAGGYQHGNEQFF
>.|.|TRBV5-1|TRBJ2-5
TGCGCCAGCAGCTTGGAGGCTAGTAAGACCCAGTACTTC
CASSLEASKTQYF
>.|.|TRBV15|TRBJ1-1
TGTGCCACCAGCAGAATGACGGGTACTGAAGCTTTCTTT
CATSRMTGTEAFF
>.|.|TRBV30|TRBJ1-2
TGTGCCTGGAGTGTGTCACGGGGGTCACTTAACTATGGCTACACCTTC
CAWSVSRGSLNYGYTF
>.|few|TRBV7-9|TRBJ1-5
TGTGCGGCAGGGTTTGATCAGCCCCAGCATTTT
CAAGFDQPQHF
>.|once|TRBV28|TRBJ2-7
TGTGCCAGCAGTAGTGAGGTGAGGGTCCCCTACGAGCAGTACTTC
CASSSEVRVPYEQYF
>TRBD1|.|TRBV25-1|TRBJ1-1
TGTGCCAGCAGAGGGACAGGGGGCAATGAAGCTTTCTTT
CASRGTGGNEAFF
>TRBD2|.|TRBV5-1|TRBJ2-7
TGCGCCAGCAGCTCGACTAGCGGGAGGCCCGGGGAGGACGAGCAGTACTTC
CASSSTSGRPGEDEQYF
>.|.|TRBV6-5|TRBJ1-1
TGTGCCAGCAGTCACGGGCAGGGCACTGAAGCTTTCTTT
CASSHGQGTEAFF
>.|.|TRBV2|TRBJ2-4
TGTGCCAGCAGTGAATTACTCGGCCGGGGTGACATTCAGTACTTC
CASSELLGRGDIQYF
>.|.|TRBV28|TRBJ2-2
TGTGCCAGCAGTTTTTCCTCCGGGGAGCTGTTTTTT
CASSFSSGELFF
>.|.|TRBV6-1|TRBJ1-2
TGTGCCAGCAGTGAAGAGGGGCGCCGGGTGGATGGCTACACCTTC
CASSEEGRRVDGYTF
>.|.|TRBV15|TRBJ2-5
TGTGCCACCAGCAGAGATCTACAGGGCCAAGAGACCCAGTACTTC
CATSRDLQGQETQYF
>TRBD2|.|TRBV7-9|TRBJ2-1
TGTGCCAGCAGCTTAGGAGGTTTAGCGGGCGTCTACAATGAGCAGTTCTTC
CASSLGGLAGVYNEQFF
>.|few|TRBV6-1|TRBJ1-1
TGTGCCAGCTCCCGGGGGTTGAACACTGAAGCTTTCTTT
CASSRGLNTEAFF
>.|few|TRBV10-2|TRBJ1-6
TGCGCCAGTAAAGAGGCGAGCTCCTATAATTCACCCCTCCACTTT
CASKEASSYNSPLHF
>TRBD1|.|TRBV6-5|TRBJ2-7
TGTGCCAGTAGCGAGTACAGGGGCTCCTACGAGCAGTACTTC
CASSEYRGSYEQYF
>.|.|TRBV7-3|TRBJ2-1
TGTGCCAGCAGCTTAGCGGGGTCTCTAGAGCAGTTCTTC
CASSLAGSLEQFF
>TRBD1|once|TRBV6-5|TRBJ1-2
TGTGCCAGCAGTTACAGGGACAGGGTGGGAGGTTACACCTTC
CASSYRDRVGGYTF
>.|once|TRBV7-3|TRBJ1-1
TGTGCCAGCAGCTTAACGGGCGGGTCGGGGAACACTGAAGCTTTCTTT
CASSLTGGSGNTEAFF
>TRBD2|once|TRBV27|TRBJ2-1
TGTGCCAGCAGTTTATCTCGTAGCGGGCCCTACAATGAGCAGTTCTTC
CASSLSRSGPYNEQFF
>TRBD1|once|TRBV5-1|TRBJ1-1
TGCGCCAGCAGCCTGACAGGGGTGAGGAACACTGAAGCTTTCTTT
CASSLTGVRNTEAFF
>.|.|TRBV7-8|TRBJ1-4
TGTGCCAGCAGCTTATTTGGCACAACTAATGAAAAACTGTTTTTT
CASSLFGTTNEKLFF
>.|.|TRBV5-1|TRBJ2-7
TGCGCCAGCAGCTTGGCGGTGGGCGTCGACGAGCAGTACTTC
CASSLAVGVDEQYF
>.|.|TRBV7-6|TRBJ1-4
TGTGCCAGCAGCTTAGCCGCGGGAACTAATGAAAAACTGTTTTTT
CASSLAAGTNEKLFF
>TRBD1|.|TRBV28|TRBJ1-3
TGTGCCAGCAGTGCCGGGACAGGGGGCCCCACCATATATTTT
CASSAGTGGPTIYF
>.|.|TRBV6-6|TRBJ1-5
TGTGCCGGCAGAGTTCAGGGTCTCAATCAGCCCCAGCATTTT
CAGRVQGLNQPQHF
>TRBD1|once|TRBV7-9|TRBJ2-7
TGTGCCAGCGGACAGGGTACCCTCGAGCAGTACTTC
CASGQGTLEQYF
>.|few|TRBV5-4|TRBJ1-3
TGTGCCAGCAGCCGCAAGAGCTCTGGAAACACCATATATTTT
CASSRKSSGNTIYF
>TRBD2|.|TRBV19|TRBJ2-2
TGTGCCAGTAGTCCCGGGACTAGCGGGGCGAACACCGGGGAGCTGTTTTTT
CASSPGTSGANTGELFF
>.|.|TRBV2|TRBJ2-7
TGTGCCAGCAGTGAATCCGCCGGGGAGGAATACGAGCAGTACTTC
CASSESAGEEYEQYF
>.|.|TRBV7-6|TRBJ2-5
TGTGCCAGCAGCTCAGCCGGGGGAAGTCAAGAGACCCAGTACTTC
CASSSAGGSQETQYF
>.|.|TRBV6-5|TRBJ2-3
TGTGCCAGCAGCCAATTAGGGGCTAGCACAGATACGCAGTATTTT
CASSQLGASTDTQYF
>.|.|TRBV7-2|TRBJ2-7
TGTGCCAGCAGCTCCGAGTACGAGCAGTACTTC
CASSSEYEQYF
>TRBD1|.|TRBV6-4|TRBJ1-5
TGTGCCAGCAGTGAAACAGGGGGTAGCAATCAGCCCCAGCATTTT
CASSETGGSNQPQHF
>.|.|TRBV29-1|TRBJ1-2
TGCAGCGTTGATGCGGATAACTATGGCTACACCTTC
CSVDADNYGYTF
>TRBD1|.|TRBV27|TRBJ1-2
TGTGCCAGCAGAGGACAGGGGCGGTTTAACTATGGCTACACCTTC
CASRGQGRFNYGYTF
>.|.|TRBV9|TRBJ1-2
TGTGCCAGCAGCGTAGATCGGGGAAACTATGGCTACACCTTC
CASSVDRGNYGYTF
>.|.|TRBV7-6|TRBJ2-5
TGTGCCAGCAGCCCCACTTTCAAGAGAGCGGAGACCCAGTACTTC
CASSPTFKRAETQYF
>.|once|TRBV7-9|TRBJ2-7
TGTTCCAGCAGCTTAGGGAGCCGAACCTACGAGCAGTACTTC
CSSSLGSRTYEQYF
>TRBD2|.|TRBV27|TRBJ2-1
TGTGCCAGCAGTTGGCTAGCGGGACCCCGCGGTGAGCAGTTCTTC
CASSWLAGPRGEQFF
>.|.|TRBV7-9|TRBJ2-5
TGTGCCAGCAGCCCCGACGGAACAGGTCTACAAGAGACCCAGTACTTC
CASSPDGTGLQETQYF
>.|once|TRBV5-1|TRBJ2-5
TGCGCCAGCAGCCCCGGTTACGGCTCCCGGGGAGAGACCCAGTACTTC
CASSPGYGSRGETQYF
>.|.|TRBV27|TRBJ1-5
TGTGCCAGCAGGGCCAGATTAAATCAGCCCCAGCATTTT
CASRARLNQPQHF
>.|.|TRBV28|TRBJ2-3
TGTGCCAGCAGTTATCTGGGCGGGGAGACAGATACGCAGTATTTT
CASSYLGGETDTQYF
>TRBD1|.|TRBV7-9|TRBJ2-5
TGTGCCAGCAGCTTAGGGACACTCGGGACAGGGCAAGAGACCCAGTACTTC
CASSLGTLGTGQETQYF
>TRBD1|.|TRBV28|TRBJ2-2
TGTGCCAGCAGTTTATCCTCTCGGCAGGGGGCGAACACCGGGGAGCTGTTTTTT
CASSLSSRQGANTGELFF
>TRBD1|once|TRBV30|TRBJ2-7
TGTGCCTGGAGTGTAGGTAGTCTTATGGGACAGGGGGCCAGTGCGGATCGGGAGCAGTACTTC
CAWSVGSLMGQGASADREQYF
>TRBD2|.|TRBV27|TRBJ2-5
TGTGCCAGCAGTCCCCGACTAGCGGGAGGAGGAGAGACCCAGTACTTC
CASSPRLAGGGETQYF
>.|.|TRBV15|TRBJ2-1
TGTGCCACCGGGGGGAGCTCCTACAATGAGCAGTTCTTC
CATGGSSYNEQFF
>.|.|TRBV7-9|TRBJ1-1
TGTTCCAGCAGCTTCAATGAAGCTTTCTTT
CSSSFNEAFF
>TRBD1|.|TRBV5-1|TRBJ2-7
TGCGCCAGCAGCTACTGGGACAGAGACTACGAGCAGTACTTC
CASSYWDRDYEQYF
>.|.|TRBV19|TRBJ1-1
TGTGCCAGTATCCAGCAGCCAGGGCGGGGAGGTAACACTGAAGCTTTCTTT
CASIQQPGRGGNTEAFF
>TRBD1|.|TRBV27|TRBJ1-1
TGTGCCAGCAGTCCCTACCGTAGACAGGGAAGCACTGAAGCTTTCTTT
CASSPYRRQGSTEAFF
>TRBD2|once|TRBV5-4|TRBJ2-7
TGTGCCAGCAGCTTGGGGGGACGGGGGGGCTCCTACGAGCAGTACTTC
CASSLGGRGGSYEQYF
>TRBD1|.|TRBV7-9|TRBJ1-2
TGTGCCAGCTGGACAGGGGGCGAAGGGGACTACACCTTC
CASWTGGEGDYTF
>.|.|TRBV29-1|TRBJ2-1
TGCAGCCTCTGGGCCCAGAATAACAATGAGCAGTTCTTC
CSLWAQNNNEQFF
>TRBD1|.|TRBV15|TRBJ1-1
TGTGCCACCAGCAGAGATGGATTGACAGGGGGCGAGGCTTTCTTT
CATSRDGLTGGEAFF